Below, 32 T cell receptor beta chains from the same sample are listed, as sequenced in a study of T cell responses to AZD1222 COVID-19 vaccine. The assay was immunoSEQ multiplex PCR, and TCRdb's table has in-frame clones only and misses some. This sample yields 90,000 to 130,000 clones, of which approximately 89% are seen a single time; about 3.3% belongs to the top ten. The input for sequencing was peripheral blood, taken on day 0 of MenACWY control vaccination. Receptors originate from an adult in good health.

The rearrangement joins TRBV9 to TRBJ2-7; tentative D call: TRBD2 (5 bases). Trimming took 4 bases from V and 6 from J, leaving 17 bases between them. The CDR3 sequence is 14 residues long. Germline V gene data show CDR1 as SGDLS and CDR2 as YYNGEE. The CDR3 bases are TGTGCCAGCAGCTCTACTACACTAGGCTCCGAGCAGTACTTC. Translating gives CASSSTTLGSEQYF.

This clone was picked up one time. The chain carries TRBV28 and TRBJ1-6; 9 bases are shared with TRBD1. Germline CDR1 reads MDHEN; CDR2 reads SYDVKM. The CDR3 has 17 amino acids. Trimming removed 6 bases from V and 1 base from J; junction bases left unmatched: 7. CDR3 amino acids: CASRVLTGGSYNSPLHF. In DNA form, the CDR3 reads TGTGCCAGCAGGGTACTGACAGGGGGGTCCTATAATTCACCCCTCCACTTT.

This clone was counted once. The genes are TRBV18 and TRBJ2-7; D is unresolved. Trimming left V 3 bases short and J 3 bases short, with 12 bases between. Germline-derived CDR1 and CDR2 are KGHSH and LQKENI. The CDR3 sequence is 14 residues long. DNA of the CDR3: TGTGCCAGCTCACCGGCGTCCGTAGTCTACGAGCAGTACTTC. Translated, it gives CASSPASVVYEQYF.

V usage is TRBV5-1 and J usage is TRBJ2-3; 12 nucleotides match TRBD1. CDR1 and CDR2 (germline): SGHRS, YFSETQ. Unmatched junction bases numbered 4, after V lost 2 bases and J lost 3 bases. The CDR3 is 16 residues long. The CDR3 nucleotides are TGCGCCAGCAGCTTAGGGGGACAGGGGGCAACAGATACGCAGTATTTT. Amino acid sequence: CASSLGGQGATDTQYF.

The gene calls are TRBV5-5 and TRBJ2-1, with D perhaps TRBD1 or TRBD2 (5 bases each). V was trimmed by 3 bases and J by 5 bases, leaving 15 bases between them. The germline CDR1 and CDR2 sequences are SGHKS and YYEKEE (reference sequence). The CDR3 runs 15 residues. The CDR3 spells CASSYRDPGHNEQFF. The DNA for the CDR3 is TGTGCCAGCAGCTACCGGGACCCGGGGCACAATGAGCAGTTCTTC. The full variable domain, with the rest looked up from reference TRBV5-5 and TRBJ2-1, is DAGVTQSPTHLIKTRGQQVTLRCSPISGHKSVSWYQQVLGQGPQFIFQYYEKEERGRGNFPDRFSARQFPNYSSELNVNALLLGDSALYLCASSYRDPGHNEQFFGPGTRLTVL.

This chain uses TRBV25-1 with TRBJ2-7, with TRBD1 matching over 8 bases. The CDR3 spans 15 residues. The germline V gene encodes CDR1 MGHDK and CDR2 SYGVNS. With 3 bases clipped from V and 6 bases from J, the junction kept 10 bases outside the gene matches. This chain's CDR3 is CASSETGTGNREQYF. The CDR3 DNA is TGTGCCAGCAGTGAGACCGGGACAGGAAACCGCGAGCAGTACTTC.

The chain joins TRBV6-1 to TRBJ1-6; the D gene is possibly TRBD1 (5 bases). The V end lost 2 bases, the J end lost 10 bases, and 15 bases lay between the germline ends. Germline values: CDR1 MNHNS, CDR2 SASEGT. This CDR3 spans 15 amino acids. CDR3 DNA sequence: TGTGCCAGCAGTGAAATTAGGGACGGTCGGTCACCCCTCCACTTT. Translating gives CASSEIRDGRSPLHF.

This rearrangement joins TRBV19 to TRBJ1-2; D gene uncertain. The germline CDR1 and CDR2 sequences are LNHDA and SQIVND (reference sequence). V lost 5 bases and J lost 1, with 11 bases in between. The CDR3 contains 14 residues. The CDR3 nucleotides read TGTGCCAGTAGTTTCCGGGGAGATAACTATGGCTACACCTTC. This translates into CASSFRGDNYGYTF. Using reference TRBV19 and TRBJ1-2 for the parts outside the CDR3, the full variable domain is DGGITQSPKYLFRKEGQNVTLSCEQNLNHDAMYWYRQDPGQGLRLIYYSQIVNDFQKGDIAEGYSVSREKKESFPLTVTSAQKNPTAFYLCASSFRGDNYGYTFGSGTRLTVV.

The chain couples TRBV6-5 to TRBJ1-1, with 8 positions matching TRBD1. CDR3 length: 14 amino acids. Unmatched junction bases numbered 6, after V lost 5 bases and J lost 4 bases. CDR1 is MNHEY and CDR2 is SVGAGI in the germline V gene. The CDR3 protein is CASSPTRGLTEAFF. Written as DNA, the CDR3 is TGTGCCAGCAGTCCAACCAGGGGGCTCACTGAAGCTTTCTTT.

The chain uses TRBV6-2 or TRBV6-3 and TRBJ2-4; TRBD2 might be the D (6 bases). Germline V gene lookup returns CDR1 MNHEY and CDR2 SVGEGT. Trimming cost V 5 bases and J 1 base, with 18 bases left between them. The CDR3 covers 17 residues. For the CDR3, the DNA is TGTGCCAGCAGTCCCGGCCCGACGCTAGCGGCCAAAAACATTCAGTACTTC. It translates to CASSPGPTLAAKNIQYF.

V usage is TRBV7-9 and J usage is TRBJ1-2; D is perhaps TRBD1 (5 bases). Germline V gene lookup returns CDR1 SEHNR and CDR2 FQNEAQ (reference sequence). Trimming left V 4 bases short and J 8 bases short, with 14 bases between. The CDR3 consists of 13 residues. The chain's CDR3 is CASSSTQGVGYTF. The CDR3 DNA reads as TGTGCCAGCAGCTCAACGCAGGGCGTAGGCTACACCTTC.

The rearrangement joins TRBV4-1 to TRBJ1-3; no clear D. V was clipped by 0 bases and J by 0 bases, with 9 bases between them. The CDR3 sequence is 16 residues long. Germline loops: CDR1 MGHRA, CDR2 YSYEKL. The DNA for the CDR3 is TGCGCCAGCAGCCAAGATACCCCAGTCTCTGGAAACACCATATATTTT. Its translation is CASSQDTPVSGNTIYF.

The gene calls are TRBV9 and TRBJ2-5; D possibly corresponds to TRBD1 (5 bases). Per germline, CDR1 SGDLS and CDR2 YYNGEE. The CDR3 has 14 residues. V was cut by 4 bases and J by 1 base, with 11 bases left in between. The CDR3 spells CASSPRQIQETQYF. The CDR3 DNA reads TGTGCCAGCAGCCCAAGACAGATCCAAGAGACCCAGTACTTC.

The chain carries TRBV7-2 and TRBJ1-1; TRBD1 aligns across 7 bases. This CDR3 has 15 residues. The V gene's germline CDR1 is SGHTA and CDR2 FQGNSA. Unmatched junction bases numbered 11, after V lost 5 bases and J lost 5 bases. The CDR3 sequence: CASSPRDRRETEAFF. CDR3 bases: TGTGCCAGCAGCCCGAGGGACAGAAGGGAGACTGAAGCTTTCTTT.

CDR3 DNA sequence: TGTGCCAGCAGCTTTTGGGGTCCGGGAGATACGCAGTATTTT. It specifies CASSFWGPGDTQYF. J is TRBJ2-3 and V is TRBV5-6; no reliable D call. The CDR3 has 14 residues. Deletions cut 2 bases from V and 5 bases from J, with 12 bases between. Germline V lookup: CDR1 SGHDT, CDR2 YYEEEE.

This sequence joins TRBV10-2 and TRBJ1-1; possibly TRBD1 for D (6 bases). This CDR3 region has 13 residues. V lost 8 bases and J lost 1, with 11 bases in between. CDR1 and CDR2 from the germline V gene are WSHSY and SAAADI. The CDR3 protein is CASSDRENTEAFF. The CDR3 DNA reads as TGCGCCAGCTCGGACAGAGAGAACACTGAAGCTTTCTTT.

The chain recombines TRBV4-3 with TRBJ1-6; 8 bases are shared with TRBD1. The V segment lost 4 bases and the J segment 7 bases; nucleotides outside the gene matches: 6. The length of the CDR3 is 15 residues. Germline-derived CDR1 and CDR2 are LGHNA and YSLEER. CDR3 sequence (DNA): TGCGCCAGCAGCCTCCGGACAGGGTGGAATTCACCCCTCCACTTT. This translates into CASSLRTGWNSPLHF.

CDR3 nucleotides: TGTGCCAGCAGCATTCAGGGTCCTAATGAAAAACTGTTTTTT. Translated, it gives CASSIQGPNEKLFF. This chain connects TRBV5-5 to TRBJ1-4; D is perhaps TRBD1 (5 bases). Germline V CDR1 and CDR2: SGHKS, YYEKEE (reference sequence). Trimming pared 4 bases from V and 3 bases from J, leaving 10 bases between. CDR3 length equals 14 residues.

This rearrangement joins TRBV11-2 to TRBJ1-4; 10 nucleotides line up with TRBD1. This CDR3 spans 14 amino acids. Germline V gene sequence: CDR1 SGHAT, CDR2 FQNNGV. With 5 bases clipped from V and 5 bases from J, the junction kept 2 bases outside the gene matches. Here the CDR3 reads CASSQGQGNEKLFF. In DNA form, the CDR3 reads TGTGCCAGCAGCCAGGGACAGGGGAATGAAAAACTGTTTTTT. The full variable domain, in which reference TRBV11-2 and TRBJ1-4 provide the parts outside the CDR3, is EAGVAQSPRYKIIEKRQSVAFWCNPISGHATLYWYQQILGQGPKLLIQFQNNGVVDDSQLPKDRFSAERLKGVDSTLKIQPAKLEDSAVYLCASSQGQGNEKLFFGSGTQLSVL.

With regard to this clone: The sample holds other DNA sequences that translate to the same CDR3. The CDR3 DNA is TGTGCCAGCAGTCACCATGATCCGCATAACTATGGCTACACCTTC. The encoded protein is CASSHHDPHNYGYTF. The V call is TRBV6-2 or TRBV6-3, the J call TRBJ1-2; D is ambiguous. Trimming left V 5 bases short and J 1 base short, with 14 bases between. Germline CDR1 is MNHEY and CDR2 is SVGEGT. The CDR3 has 15 amino acids.

J is TRBJ1-1 and V is TRBV25-1, with D unresolved. This CDR3 spans 14 amino acids. Germline lookup yields CDR1 MGHDK and CDR2 SYGVNS. V lost 0 bases and J 4 bases, leaving 9 bases between the germline ends. The chain's CDR3 is CASSEYGGGTEAFF. CDR3 coding DNA: TGTGCCAGCAGTGAATATGGAGGTGGCACTGAAGCTTTCTTT.

Only a few counts were recorded for this clone. This rearrangement joins TRBV3-1 (or the pseudogene TRBV3-2) to TRBJ1-2; D call uncertain. Germline-derived CDR1 and CDR2 are LGHDT and YNNKEL (reference sequence). The CDR3 runs to 14 residues. The V gene lost 3 bases and the J gene lost 0 bases, with 8 bases spanning the gap. CDR3 bases: TGTGCCAGCAGCCAGCACGGCACTAACTATGGCTACACCTTC. It is translated as CASSQHGTNYGYTF.

V is TRBV29-1 and J is TRBJ2-2, with 10 bases aligning to TRBD1. After removal of 0 bases from V and 5 bases from J, the junction contained 3 bases not matched to a gene. The CDR3 runs 15 residues. Germline CDR1 SQVTM, CDR2 ANQGSEA. CDR3 in DNA: TGCAGCGTTGAAGATGGGACAGGGGTAACCGGGGAGCTGTTTTTT. Protein sequence: CSVEDGTGVTGELFF.

V usage is TRBV19 and J usage is TRBJ1-5; D is possibly TRBD1 (5 bases). Germline CDR1 reads LNHDA; CDR2 reads SQIVND (reference sequence). Trimming took off 6 bases at V and 10 bases at J, with 16 bases between the two ends. There are 13 residues in the CDR3. CDR3 in amino acids: CASSRDPGDPQHF. CDR3 nucleotides: TGTGCCAGTAGCCGGGACCCTGGGGATCCCCAGCATTTT.

The genes are TRBV6-2 or TRBV6-3 and TRBJ2-7, with D unclear. The germline gives CDR1 MNHEY, CDR2 SVGEGT. Trimming left V 2 bases short and J 0 bases short, with 8 bases between. CDR3 size: 14 residues. DNA for the CDR3: TGTGCCAGCAGTTACCCCAGGAGCTCCTACGAGCAGTACTTC. It specifies CASSYPRSSYEQYF.

The chain has TRBV7-9 and TRBJ2-5; D is perhaps TRBD1 (5 bases). The germline CDR1 and CDR2 sequences are SEHNR and FQNEAQ (reference sequence). The CDR3 runs 14 residues. The V and J ends lost 3 bases and 3 bases respectively, with 11 bases between them. The CDR3 sequence is CASSLAGWEETQYF. The CDR3 nucleotides read TGTGCCAGCAGCTTGGCAGGGTGGGAAGAGACCCAGTACTTC. Full variable domain (missing parts from reference TRBV7-9 and TRBJ2-5): DTGVSQNPRHKITKRGQNVTFRCDPISEHNRLYWYRQTLGQGPEFLTYFQNEAQLEKSRLLSDRFSAERPKGSFSTLEIQRTEQGDSAMYLCASSLAGWEETQYFGPGTRLLVL.

V and J are TRBV30 and TRBJ1-1; D remains ambiguous. V dropped 3 bases and J dropped 0 bases, with 2 bases sitting between them. The CDR3 sequence is 11 residues long. The germline V gene encodes CDR1 GTSNPN and CDR2 SVGIG (reference sequence). CDR3 amino acids: CAWSVNTEAFF. As DNA, the CDR3 is TGTGCCTGGAGCGTGAACACTGAAGCTTTCTTT.

The V gene is TRBV6-5, the J gene TRBJ1-1; TRBD1 agrees at 8 bases. CDR1 is MNHEY and CDR2 is SVGAGI in the germline V gene. The CDR3 runs 15 residues. The V and J ends lost 6 bases and 4 bases, in that order; junction bases with no gene match: 10. The CDR3 loop reads CASRTSGGSGTEAFF. CDR3 coding DNA: TGTGCCAGCAGGACTTCAGGGGGCTCGGGCACTGAAGCTTTCTTT.

As to this clone: The sample has other DNA sequences that encode this CDR3 too. The V and J genes are TRBV7-9 and TRBJ2-1, with 9 nucleotides matching TRBD2. Germline V lookup: CDR1 SEHNR, CDR2 FQNEAQ (reference sequence). This CDR3 is 16 amino acids long. V gave up 0 bases and J gave up 2 bases; unmatched junction bases: 2. DNA for the CDR3: TGTGCCAGCAGCTTAGCGCTAGCGGGAACCTACAATGAGCAGTTCTTC. The encoded protein is CASSLALAGTYNEQFF.

The chain is built from TRBV6-5 and TRBJ1-1; TRBD1 agrees at 7 bases. The CDR3 covers 15 residues. From germline, CDR1 is MNHEY and CDR2 SVGAGI. Unmatched junction bases numbered 9, after V lost 4 bases and J lost 4 bases. CDR3 bases: TGTGCCAGCAGTTTACAGGGGATTTCAGGCACTGAAGCTTTCTTT. Its translation: CASSLQGISGTEAFF.

The chain recombines TRBV4-2 with TRBJ1-4; 7 bases line up with TRBD1. CDR1 LGHNA and CDR2 YNFKEQ come from the germline V gene. The ends lost 1 base at V and 4 bases at J; junction bases unmatched: 6. The CDR3 length is 16 residues. This CDR3 is CASSQGQGSGNEKLFF. DNA for the CDR3: TGTGCCAGCAGCCAAGGACAGGGATCCGGTAATGAAAAACTGTTTTTT.

This chain links TRBV19 with TRBJ1-1; D perhaps matches TRBD1 (5 bases). The germline gives CDR1 LNHDA, CDR2 SQIVND (reference sequence). V lost 5 bases and J 3 bases, leaving 16 bases between the germline ends. This CDR3 is 15 amino acids long. CDR3 DNA sequence: TGTGCCAGTAGTGTCAGTGTCGGAGGGGACACTGAAGCTTTCTTT. Translated: CASSVSVGGDTEAFF.